This T cell receptor beta chain was observed in a study of quantifying T cell responses using KT2 cells. Whole-study context: TCR alpha and beta constant-region primers primed reverse transcription of RNA.

KT2, a clone with a known TCR, was spiked into unfractionated PBMC. Study results and caveats: KT2 clone alpha and beta sequence counts scaled linearly with input KT2 cell number. At about one KT2 cell per 100,000 PBMC, KT2 sequences were still detected. KT2 sequence counts showed saturation when very many KT2 cells were spiked in.

This CDR3 contains 13 residues. Per germline, CDR1 DFQATT and CDR2 SNEGSKA (reference sequence). V lost 0 bases, J lost 5 bases, and 10 bases lay in between. This clonotype was counted between two and nine times. Its target is unknown. The cDNA 3' end received a ligated oligonucleotide with a UMI. The first PCR ran approximately 4 cycles with an equimolar RC1.1 and RC1.2 beta primer mix. TCRdb processed the UMI-ligation and nested PCR reads anew with MiXCR; each CDR3 protein has one entry. The repertoire holds about 33,000 distinct CDR3 sequences, with around 10% as singletons. V gene TRBV20-1 combines with J gene TRBJ2-5; D is perhaps TRBD1 (7 bases). The TCR was taken from a human donor. The sample consisted of PBMCs spiked with cells of the T cell clone KT2. The CDR3 here is CSARETGRETQYF. The CDR3 DNA reads TGCAGTGCTAGAGAGACAGGGAGGGAGACCCAGTACTTC.